This T cell receptor beta chain was sequenced in a study of cytomegalovirus exposure and HLA in healthy donors. Study observations and caveats: HLA-A and HLA-B allele assignments for most subjects were reportedly predicted accurately using TCR beta sequences. A previous analysis found most TCR beta V segments productive roughly 87% or roughly 30% of the time.

A remark on this clone: Antigen: not known.

Vbeta (60) and Jbeta (13) primers were used in the PCR. In the original workflow: Around 9.9 million shared chains were among the roughly 78 million unique TCR beta chains that a later analysis counted. TCRdb's table, derived via immunoSEQ multiplex PCR, lists solely in-frame clones and lacks some. That table gives V, J and clone size, and the DNA gave D and trimming. The table has 200,000 or so clones, around 80% seen once. The germline V gene encodes CDR1 SGHTA and CDR2 FQGNSA. This CDR3 is 12 amino acids long. The ends were cut back, 4 bases at V and 8 bases at J, with 9 bases in the middle. The chain has TRBV7-2 and TRBJ1-5; D not certain. Sequenced input: PBMCs. This clonotype was obtained from a man between 45 and 60 years old in good health and CMV-seronegative. Here the CDR3 DNA reads TGTGCCAGCAGCTCCTCACCAGAGCCCCAGCATTTT. It codes for CASSSSPEPQHF.